This is a list of T cell receptor beta chains from one sample in a study of blood T cell repertoires in COVID-19. TCRdb keeps only in-frame clones here, not all; method: immunoSEQ multiplex PCR. Found here are approximately 300,000 clones, 80% to 90% of them singletons; the top ten hold 1.2%. Specimen: peripheral blood. Every receptor here comes from a woman aged 45-65 years with acute or convalescent COVID-19. The CDR3 runs from the conserved cysteine through the conserved F or W. The D gene is left open where the match is weak. Size is stated for part of the rows, as once, few or many counts, or as a class when the clone is expanded.

V: TRBV7-9; D: TRBD1; J: TRBJ1-2; size: -; CDR3: CASSSTGGAGGYTF; DNA: TGTGCCAGCAGCTCAACAGGGGGCGCCGGTGGCTACACCTTC
V: TRBV9; D: TRBD2; J: TRBJ2-1; size: -; CDR3: CASRGVAGDEQFF; DNA: TGTGCCAGCCGTGGGGTAGCGGGAGATGAGCAGTTCTTC
V: TRBV6-4; D: -; J: TRBJ2-7; size: -; CDR3: CARIRRRGSYEQYF; DNA: TGTGCCAGAATTCGACGGCGGGGTTCCTACGAGCAGTACTTC
V: TRBV6-5; D: -; J: TRBJ1-1; size: -; CDR3: CASSFSMNTEAFF; DNA: TGTGCCAGCAGTTTTTCCATGAACACTGAAGCTTTCTTT
V: TRBV19; D: -; J: TRBJ1-1; size: -; CDR3: CASSNRQAMGTEAFF; DNA: TGTGCCAGTAGTAACAGACAGGCCATGGGGACTGAAGCTTTCTTT
V: TRBV7-2; D: TRBD2; J: TRBJ2-1; size: -; CDR3: CASSFGGGPVNEQFF; DNA: TGTGCCAGCAGCTTTGGGGGAGGGCCCGTCAATGAGCAGTTCTTC
V: TRBV11-2; D: TRBD2; J: TRBJ2-6; size: -; CDR3: CASSPQAGGPGANVLTF; DNA: TGTGCCAGCAGCCCCCAAGCGGGAGGACCTGGGGCCAACGTCCTGACTTTC
V: TRBV18; D: TRBD1; J: TRBJ1-4; size: -; CDR3: CASSPTGVRNEKLFF; DNA: TGTGCCAGCTCACCCACAGGGGTTAGGAATGAAAAACTGTTTTTT
V: TRBV5-6; D: -; J: TRBJ1-5; size: -; CDR3: CASSSRFSNQPQHF; DNA: TGTGCCAGCAGCTCTAGGTTTAGCAATCAGCCCCAGCATTTT
V: TRBV2; D: -; J: TRBJ1-1; size: -; CDR3: CASSVGQGNSQPEAFF; DNA: TGTGCCAGCAGTGTGGGGCAGGGGAATAGTCAACCTGAAGCTTTCTTT
V: TRBV7-2; D: -; J: TRBJ1-1; size: once; CDR3: CASSPAQRNTEAFF; DNA: TGTGCCAGCAGCCCCGCACAGAGGAACACTGAAGCTTTCTTT
V: TRBV10-3; D: -; J: TRBJ2-7; size: -; CDR3: CAIRSNRDTLGEQYF; DNA: TGTGCCATCAGATCAAATCGGGACACTTTGGGTGAGCAGTACTTC
V: TRBV5-4; D: TRBD2; J: TRBJ2-3; size: -; CDR3: CASSFSGSGPDTQYF; DNA: TGTGCCAGCAGCTTTAGCGGGAGTGGACCAGATACGCAGTATTTT
V: TRBV5-6; D: TRBD1; J: TRBJ1-1; size: -; CDR3: CASSPEDRRNTEAFF; DNA: TGTGCCAGCAGCCCAGAGGACAGGAGGAACACTGAAGCTTTCTTT
V: TRBV28; D: TRBD1; J: TRBJ1-1; size: -; CDR3: CASSPAGQGGTEAFF; DNA: TGTGCCAGCAGTCCCGCGGGACAGGGAGGGACTGAAGCTTTCTTT
V: TRBV18; D: -; J: TRBJ1-1; size: -; CDR3: CASSSGSLNTEAFF; DNA: TGTGCCAGCTCATCAGGAAGCTTGAACACTGAAGCTTTCTTT
V: TRBV5-1; D: -; J: TRBJ1-2; size: -; CDR3: CASSLTGSYVYGYTF; DNA: TGCGCCAGCAGCTTGACAGGGAGCTATGTCTATGGCTACACCTTC
V: TRBV29-1; D: TRBD1; J: TRBJ2-5; size: -; CDR3: CSVGGGQGLGETQYF; DNA: TGCAGCGTTGGTGGGGGACAGGGGCTGGGAGAGACCCAGTACTTC
V: TRBV20-1; D: TRBD1; J: TRBJ1-6; size: -; CDR3: CSASRRDRDPPLHF; DNA: TGCAGTGCTAGTCGCCGAGACAGGGATCCACCCCTCCACTTT
V: TRBV9; D: -; J: TRBJ1-2; size: -; CDR3: CASSRLLGGEGYTF; DNA: TGTGCCAGCAGCCGACTTTTAGGGGGGGAAGGCTACACCTTC
V: TRBV12-5; D: TRBD2; J: TRBJ2-1; size: -; CDR3: CASALLAGVEQFF; DNA: TGTGCTAGTGCCCTACTAGCGGGAGTTGAGCAGTTCTTC
V: TRBV5-1; D: TRBD1; J: TRBJ2-4; size: -; CDR3: CASSQSGTGGDIQYF; DNA: TGCGCCAGCAGTCAGTCCGGGACAGGGGGAGACATTCAGTACTTC
V: TRBV18; D: -; J: TRBJ1-3; size: -; CDR3: CASSGGAGGNTIYF; DNA: TGTGCCAGCTCAGGCGGGGCAGGTGGAAACACCATATATTTT
V: TRBV27; D: TRBD1; J: TRBJ1-5; size: -; CDR3: CASSYLTDRGSRNQPQHF; DNA: TGTGCCAGCAGTTACCTTACCGACAGGGGCTCCCGAAATCAGCCCCAGCATTTT
V: TRBV6-2/TRBV6-3; D: -; J: TRBJ1-3; size: -; CDR3: CASSSLDNRGIEDTIYF; DNA: TGTGCCAGCAGTTCCCTGGACAATAGGGGAATAGAAGACACCATATATTTT
V: TRBV4-1; D: TRBD1; J: TRBJ1-5; size: -; CDR3: CASSQDRTGTQPQHF; DNA: TGCGCCAGCAGCCAAGACCGGACAGGGACTCAGCCCCAGCATTTT
V: TRBV6-5; D: -; J: TRBJ2-1; size: -; CDR3: CASSRDRFRYNEQFF; DNA: TGTGCCAGCAGCCGAGACAGGTTTAGGTACAATGAGCAGTTCTTC
V: TRBV28; D: TRBD1; J: TRBJ1-2; size: -; CDR3: CASRQGANYGYTF; DNA: TGTGCCAGCAGACAGGGGGCGAACTATGGCTACACCTTC
V: TRBV18; D: TRBD1; J: TRBJ1-2; size: -; CDR3: CASSPGTGGSDGYTF; DNA: TGTGCCAGCTCACCCGGGACAGGGGGCAGCGATGGCTACACCTTC
V: TRBV28; D: TRBD1; J: TRBJ1-2; size: -; CDR3: CASSPDRVYGYTF; DNA: TGTGCCAGCAGCCCGGACAGGGTCTATGGCTACACCTTC
V: TRBV7-9; D: -; J: TRBJ1-1; size: few; CDR3: CASSLGGSSGEAFF; DNA: TGTGCCAGCAGCTTAGGGGGATCGAGCGGTGAAGCTTTCTTT
V: TRBV7-2; D: -; J: TRBJ2-2; size: -; CDR3: CASSFSITGELFF; DNA: TGTGCCAGCAGCTTCTCTATCACCGGGGAGCTGTTTTTT
V: TRBV6-5; D: -; J: TRBJ2-3; size: -; CDR3: CASTPRTPRTDTQYF; DNA: TGTGCCAGCACCCCCCGGACTCCCCGAACAGATACGCAGTATTTT
V: TRBV7-2; D: TRBD1; J: TRBJ1-1; size: -; CDR3: CASSSPGDRATEAFF; DNA: TGTGCCAGCAGCTCCCCAGGGGACAGGGCCACTGAAGCTTTCTTT
V: TRBV7-9; D: -; J: TRBJ2-2; size: -; CDR3: CASSLGTAATGELFF; DNA: TGTGCCAGCAGCTTAGGTACGGCGGCCACCGGGGAGCTGTTTTTT
V: TRBV30; D: TRBD1; J: TRBJ2-7; size: -; CDR3: CAWAPGQGTYEQYF; DNA: TGTGCCTGGGCACCGGGACAGGGGACCTACGAGCAGTACTTC
V: TRBV5-5; D: -; J: TRBJ1-2; size: -; CDR3: CASSLVWAAPGYTF; DNA: TGTGCCAGCAGCTTGGTTTGGGCAGCCCCTGGCTACACCTTC
V: TRBV5-6; D: -; J: TRBJ1-2; size: -; CDR3: CASSLLRDIANYGYTF; DNA: TGTGCCAGCAGCTTACTCCGGGACATAGCTAACTATGGCTACACCTTC
V: TRBV4-1; D: TRBD2; J: TRBJ2-3; size: -; CDR3: CASSLPSSGSRTDTQYF; DNA: TGCGCCAGCAGTCTCCCCTCCAGCGGGAGCCGAACAGATACGCAGTATTTT
V: TRBV7-9; D: -; J: TRBJ1-5; size: -; CDR3: CASSLDGYSNQPQHF; DNA: TGTGCCAGCAGCTTAGACGGGTATAGCAATCAGCCCCAGCATTTT
V: TRBV7-2; D: TRBD1; J: TRBJ2-2; size: once; CDR3: CASSLFQGAGELFF; DNA: TGTGCCAGCAGCTTGTTCCAGGGGGCCGGGGAGCTGTTTTTT
V: TRBV4-2; D: TRBD1; J: TRBJ1-2; size: few; CDR3: CASSPVGQGGIYGYTF; DNA: TGTGCCAGCAGCCCCGTGGGACAGGGGGGGATCTATGGCTACACCTTC
V: TRBV6-6; D: -; J: TRBJ2-3; size: -; CDR3: CASTPAGTDTQYF; DNA: TGTGCCAGCACCCCAGCGGGCACAGATACGCAGTATTTT
V: TRBV7-2; D: TRBD2; J: TRBJ2-5; size: -; CDR3: CASSSISGLAGGQETQYF; DNA: TGTGCCAGCAGCTCAATCTCGGGACTAGCGGGAGGGCAAGAGACCCAGTACTTC
V: TRBV30; D: TRBD2; J: TRBJ2-3; size: -; CDR3: CAWSDGGADTQYF; DNA: TGTGCCTGGAGTGACGGGGGGGCAGATACGCAGTATTTT
V: TRBV9; D: TRBD2; J: TRBJ2-3; size: -; CDR3: CASSVGYGSGGKDTQYF; DNA: TGTGCCAGCAGCGTAGGCTACGGGAGCGGGGGGAAGGATACGCAGTATTTT
V: TRBV29-1; D: TRBD1; J: TRBJ2-5; size: -; CDR3: CSVGRQGPQETQYF; DNA: TGCAGCGTGGGGAGACAGGGACCCCAAGAGACCCAGTACTTC
V: TRBV27; D: -; J: TRBJ2-1; size: once; CDR3: CASLSDNEQFF; DNA: TGTGCCAGCCTCTCAGACAATGAGCAGTTCTTC
V: TRBV28; D: -; J: TRBJ2-3; size: -; CDR3: CASSSSSAGTNTQYF; DNA: TGTGCCAGCAGTTCCTCTAGCGCGGGGACCAATACGCAGTATTTT
V: TRBV3-1/TRBV3-2; D: TRBD2; J: TRBJ2-1; size: -; CDR3: CASSPGLAGTYNEQFF; DNA: TGTGCCAGCAGCCCAGGACTAGCGGGAACCTACAATGAGCAGTTCTTC
V: TRBV24-1; D: -; J: TRBJ2-1; size: -; CDR3: CATSDRTASYNEQFF; DNA: TGTGCCACCAGTGACCGGACAGCCTCCTACAATGAGCAGTTCTTC
V: TRBV3-1/TRBV3-2; D: -; J: TRBJ2-2; size: -; CDR3: CASSLRQFTGELFF; DNA: TGTGCCAGCAGCCTCCGACAGTTCACCGGGGAGCTGTTTTTT
V: TRBV5-1; D: -; J: TRBJ1-2; size: -; CDR3: CASSLYDSNYGYTF; DNA: TGCGCCAGCAGCTTGTATGACAGTAACTATGGCTACACCTTC
V: TRBV13; D: -; J: TRBJ2-1; size: -; CDR3: CASSLGTGEQFF; DNA: TGTGCCAGCAGCTTAGGGACGGGAGAGCAGTTCTTC
V: TRBV19; D: -; J: TRBJ1-5; size: -; CDR3: CASSIEGQYNQPQHF; DNA: TGTGCCAGTAGTATAGAAGGACAGTACAATCAGCCCCAGCATTTT